This T cell receptor beta chain comes out of a study of vaccination and CD4 T cells after COVID-19. Study summary: Convalescent donors totaled six males and four females, including two who were Hispanic. Day 14 and days 161 to 241 post-vaccination were the time points at which three convalescent patients were sampled. Points from the study as a whole: Analysis of convalescent patients found that 304 of 307 vaccine-specific clones were spike mono-reactive. SARS-CoV-2-reactive clonotype medians increased from roughly 21 to 40, not significantly.

MiXCR was run by TCRdb on the PCR reads, yielding one entry per CDR3 protein. The sample consists of 35,000 to 45,000 distinct CDR3 sequences, 35% to 40% of them appearing once. Described time point: late sampling 161 to 241 days after vaccination in three convalescent patients. This CDR3 is 13 amino acids long. Germline V gene data show CDR1 as SQVTM and CDR2 as ANQGSEA. The trim removed 7 bases at V and 3 bases at J, leaving 7 bases unmatched. This clonotype was seen more than once but under ten times. What it recognizes is unknown. The chain employs TRBV29-1 and TRBJ2-7; TRBD2 matches 9 bases. This TCR came from a human donor who had recovered from COVID-19. Source: CD4+ T cells from blood, taken about 7 months after SARS-CoV-2 vaccination. The CDR3 loop is CSASAGGNYEQYF. The CDR3 DNA reads TGCAGCGCCTCAGCGGGAGGAAACTACGAGCAGTACTTC.